The rows below give T cell receptor beta chains drawn from one sample of a study of breast tumors, draining lymph nodes, adjacent tissues. TCRdb ran MiXCR on the multiplex PCR reads and lists one entry per CDR3 protein. Of 130,000 or so distinct CDR3 sequences listed, around a third are singletons. The specimen sequenced was axillary lymph node tissue. These receptors were taken from a female donor with breast cancer. Some clones in this sample may be carry-over from other donors' samples. CDR3s include the opening cysteine and the closing phenylalanine or tryptophan. D genes are given only for firm matches. Clone sizes are given selectively: once, few, many, or a class where the clone is expanded.

abundance,d_gene,v_gene,j_gene,CDR3nt,CDR3aa
-,-,TRBV29-1,TRBJ2-5,TGCAGCGTTATGTCGGGTGAACGGTCCCAGTACTTC,CSVMSGERSQYF
many,-,TRBV19,TRBJ2-5,TGTGCCAGTAGTATAGATCTTTCGGGGTCCAGGACCCAGTACTTC,CASSIDLSGSRTQYF
once,-,TRBV11-2,TRBJ1-1,TGTGCCAGCAGCTTGGACAGTAATAGGGAAGCTTTCTTT,CASSLDSNREAFF
many,-,TRBV7-2,TRBJ1-6,TGTGCCAGCAGTTTCGGACTGAAGGTGGATAATTCACCCCTCCACTTT,CASSFGLKVDNSPLHF
many,TRBD2,TRBV11-2,TRBJ2-3,TGTGCCAGCAGCCCCGGTTTCGCTAGCGGGGGGGCGAGTCGTGCAGATACGCAGTATTTT,CASSPGFASGGASRADTQYF
-,-,TRBV6-5,TRBJ2-2,TGTGCCAGCAGTTCCACCCCAGGGGAGCTGTTTTTT,CASSSTPGELFF
many,TRBD1,TRBV11-1,TRBJ1-6,TGTGCCAGCAGCCGCCAGGGGGACACCAATAATTCACCCCTCCACTTT,CASSRQGDTNNSPLHF
many,TRBD1,TRBV4-2,TRBJ1-4,TGTGCCAGCAGCCATGGGGACCTGGGACAGACTAATGAAAAACTGTTTTTT,CASSHGDLGQTNEKLFF
many,-,TRBV6-1,TRBJ2-3,TGTGCCATCTCCCCGGGGGTGTGGGATACGCAGTATTTT,CAISPGVWDTQYF
-,TRBD2,TRBV7-2,TRBJ2-5,TGTGGCAGCAGCTTAGTGTCAGCGGGGACCACAGATACGCAGTACTTC,CGSSLVSAGTTDTQYF
-,TRBD2,TRBV2,TRBJ2-2,TGTGCCAGCAGGAGGACTAGCGGGGGGCCGACCGGGGAGCTGTTTTTT,CASRRTSGGPTGELFF
many,-,TRBV14,TRBJ2-5,TGTGCCAGCAGCCGCGGGACTCTCCAAGAGACCCAGTACTTC,CASSRGTLQETQYF
many,-,TRBV7-3,TRBJ2-2,TGTGCCAGCAGCTTAACCGTTAGCGCGAACACCGGGGAGCTGTTTTTT,CASSLTVSANTGELFF
many,-,TRBV6-1,TRBJ2-5,TGTGCCAGCAGTGGAGGTGGGGGGGAGACCCAGTACTTC,CASSGGGGETQYF
many,-,TRBV2,TRBJ2-2,TGTGCCAGCACTCAGCTAAACGGGGCCGGGGAGCTGTTTTTT,CASTQLNGAGELFF
many,-,TRBV28,TRBJ1-5,TGTGCCAGCAGTGTCGAGGGTTATAGCAATCAGCCCCAGCATTTT,CASSVEGYSNQPQHF
-,TRBD2,TRBV20-1,TRBJ2-3,TGCAGTGCTAGAGCCTCGCGGGGGGGCTGGAATGAGCAGTATTTT,CSARASRGGWNEQYF
many,TRBD1,TRBV28,TRBJ2-7,TGTGCCAGCAGTTTATTTGGGACAGGGTCGCCCGAGCAGTACTTC,CASSLFGTGSPEQYF